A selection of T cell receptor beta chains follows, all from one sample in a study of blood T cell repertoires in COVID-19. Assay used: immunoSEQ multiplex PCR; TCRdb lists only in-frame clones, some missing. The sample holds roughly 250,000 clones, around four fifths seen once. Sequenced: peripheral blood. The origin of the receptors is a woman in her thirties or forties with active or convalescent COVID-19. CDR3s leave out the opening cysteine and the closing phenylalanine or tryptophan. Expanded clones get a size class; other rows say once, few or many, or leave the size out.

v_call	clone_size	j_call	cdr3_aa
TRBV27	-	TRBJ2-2	ASSSGTTLPGELF
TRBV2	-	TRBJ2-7	ASRQGVYEQY
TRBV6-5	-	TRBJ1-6	ASSYSRDSPLH
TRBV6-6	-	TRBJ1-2	ASTAPTGYGYT
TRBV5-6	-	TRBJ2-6	ASSPQPSGANILT
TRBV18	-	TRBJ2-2	ASSLGTNTGELF
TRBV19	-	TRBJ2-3	ASSRRDWRLSQY
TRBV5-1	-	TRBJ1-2	ASSLAGGAYT
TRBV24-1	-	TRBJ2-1	ATSDFGGDEQF
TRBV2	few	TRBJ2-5	ASSTPLTGTSGVGTQY
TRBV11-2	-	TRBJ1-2	ASSDGGKYNYGYT
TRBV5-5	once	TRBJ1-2	ASSLAGTGGLYGYT
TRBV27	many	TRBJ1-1	ASSLGPGTEAF
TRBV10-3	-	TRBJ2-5	AIKSENQETQY
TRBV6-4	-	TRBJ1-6	ASSDRPGDSPLH
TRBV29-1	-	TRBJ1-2	SVGGEGDGYT
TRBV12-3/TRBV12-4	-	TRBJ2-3	ASSLYTDTQY
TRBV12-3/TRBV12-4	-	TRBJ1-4	ASSWGQNEKLF
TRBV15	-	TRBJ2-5	ATSGLGGETQY
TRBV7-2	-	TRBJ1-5	ASSREGMTQPQH
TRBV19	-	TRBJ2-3	ASSMSLTGGHSKKDTQY
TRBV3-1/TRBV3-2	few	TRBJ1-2	ASSLTGRGVGGYT
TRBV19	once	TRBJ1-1	ASSPLSREKAF
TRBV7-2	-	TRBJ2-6	ASRRTGTGANVLT
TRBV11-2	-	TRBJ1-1	ASSLVKGMAEAF
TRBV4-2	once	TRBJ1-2	ASSLPGQYYGYT
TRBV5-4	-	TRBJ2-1	ASSFGWGSDNEQF
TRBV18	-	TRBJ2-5	ASSPNYREETQY
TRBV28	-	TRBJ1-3	ASSLLQGATGNTIY
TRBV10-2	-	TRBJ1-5	ASSDSGQPQH
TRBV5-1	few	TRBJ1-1	ASSLTAVMNTEAF
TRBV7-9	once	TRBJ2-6	ASSRDTGSGANVLT
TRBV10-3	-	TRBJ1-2	AISVGQGVRDGYT
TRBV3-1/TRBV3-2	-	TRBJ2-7	ASSQDGTGLYEQY
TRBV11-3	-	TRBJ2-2	ASSRRAGAGENTGELF
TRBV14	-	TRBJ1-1	ASSQFRDTEAF
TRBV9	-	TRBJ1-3	ASSVGELGNTIY
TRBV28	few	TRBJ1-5	ASSTGNREPQH